Sequencing of this T cell receptor (beta chain) was carried out in a study of shared clonotypes between healthy human individuals. Study-wide findings and caveats: Collection of samples was limited to blood; tissue repertoires likely differ.

Around 30,000 T cell genomes, or approximately 290 ng DNA, went into unsorted PBMC replicate PCRs. Here immunoSEQ multiplex PCR was the method, and the copy in TCRdb shows in-frame clones only, minus some. The table lists about half a million clones, more than 65% of them singletons. This clone was detected once. Its antigen remains unidentified. Sequencing was carried out using PBMCs. This TCR derives from a woman aged 40 to 49 in good health. Some clones in this sample may be carry-over from other donors' samples.

The CDR3 here is CASSWGQGKIEQYF. The CDR3 DNA reads TGTGCCAGCAGTTGGGGACAGGGTAAAATCGAGCAGTACTTC. The rearrangement uses TRBV6-5 and TRBJ2-7; 9 bases align to TRBD1. The CDR3 contains 14 residues. CDR1 is MNHEY and CDR2 is SVGAGI in the germline V gene. With 4 bases clipped from V and 6 bases from J, the junction kept 7 bases outside the gene matches.